The 13 T cell receptor beta chains below come from one sample, sequenced in a study of blood T cell repertoires in COVID-19. Method: immunoSEQ multiplex PCR; TCRdb's copy keeps in-frame clones and lacks some. The table has some 180,000 clones, 65% to 85% seen once. The material sequenced was PBMCs or T cells enriched from blood (not recorded which). These receptors all come from a woman aged 25 to 39 who had been exposed to COVID-19.

The chain employs TRBV11-3 and TRBJ2-7; no definite D call. CDR1 is SGHNT and CDR2 is YENEEA in the germline V gene. This CDR3 comprises 13 residues. V lost 2 bases and J 6 bases, leaving 11 bases between the germline ends. Written as DNA, the CDR3 is TGTGCCAGCAGCTTACTGGCGGTCTCCGAGCAGTACTTC. Protein sequence: CASSLLAVSEQYF. Full variable domain (remainder filled in from reference TRBV11-3 and TRBJ2-7): EAGVVQSPRYKIIEKKQPVAFWCNPISGHNTLYWYLQNLGQGPELLIRYENEEAVDDSQLPKDRFSAERLKGVDSTLKIQPAELGDSAVYLCASSLLAVSEQYFGPGTRLTVT.

The rearrangement uses TRBV6-5 and TRBJ1-1; 9 bases are shared with TRBD1. V was clipped by 8 bases and J by 6 bases; unmatched bases: 10. The CDR3 loop spans 14 amino acids. Per germline, CDR1 MNHEY and CDR2 SVGAGI. The CDR3 loop reads CASHRDRAIPEAFF. CDR3 DNA sequence: TGTGCCAGCCACAGGGACAGGGCAATTCCTGAAGCTTTCTTT.

The chain joins TRBV2 to TRBJ1-4, with 11 bases identical to TRBD1. With 6 bases clipped from V and 8 bases from J, the junction kept 8 bases outside the gene matches. CDR1 is SNHLY, CDR2 FYNNEI, per germline. CDR3 length: 15 residues. As DNA, the CDR3 is TGTGCCAGCAGACCCCGGACAGGGGGCATGGAAAAACTGTTTTTT. This sequence encodes CASRPRTGGMEKLFF.

The rearrangement joins TRBV2 to TRBJ2-1; D remains ambiguous. Trimming took 6 bases from V and 0 from J, leaving 15 bases between them. Per the germline V gene, CDR1 is SNHLY and CDR2 is FYNNEI. The CDR3 runs to 16 residues. CDR3 sequence (DNA): TGTGCCAGCAGGGAATTACAGTTAAGCTCCTACAATGAGCAGTTCTTC. The encoded protein is CASRELQLSSYNEQFF.

This clone was observed once. The chain has TRBV9 and TRBJ2-7; D ambiguous. CDR3 length equals 14 residues. Germline V gene lookup returns CDR1 SGDLS and CDR2 YYNGEE. Trimming cost V 7 bases and J 1 base, with 15 bases left between them. In DNA, the CDR3 is TGTGCCAGCTCAGAACAGATTGCGTCCTACGAGCAGTACTTC. Its protein product is CASSEQIASYEQYF.

J is TRBJ1-5 and V is TRBV28; D is undetermined. The CDR3 runs to 12 residues. The germline V and J ends were trimmed by 6 bases and 5 bases, with 8 bases remaining between them. CDR1 and CDR2 (germline): MDHEN, SYDVKM. CDR3 amino acids: CASSEADQPQHF. In DNA, the CDR3 is TGTGCCAGCAGCGAAGCGGATCAGCCCCAGCATTTT.

V is TRBV6-2 or TRBV6-3 and J is TRBJ1-4, with a tentative D call TRBD1 (5 bases). The CDR3 is 15 residues long. The germline CDR1 and CDR2 sequences are MNHEY and SVGEGT. V was trimmed by 5 bases and J by 3 bases, leaving 13 bases between them. The DNA for the CDR3 is TGTGCCAGCAGTCGCCTCAGGGCGTCTAATGAAAAACTGTTTTTT. This gives the protein CASSRLRASNEKLFF.

V gene TRBV6-1 combines with J gene TRBJ1-5, with D unresolved. Germline-derived CDR1 and CDR2 are MNHNS and SASEGT. The CDR3 length is 12 residues. V was shortened by 1 base and J by 10 bases, with 8 bases between the two germline ends. CDR3 nucleotide sequence: TGTGCCAGCAGTGAAGAATTCCTCCCCCAGCATTTT. Translated: CASSEEFLPQHF.

The CDR3 sequence: CASSDAVGTNYGYTF. The CDR3 bases are TGTGCCAGCAGTGATGCGGTAGGAACAAACTATGGCTACACCTTC. J is TRBJ1-2 and V is TRBV6-1, with unresolved D. Germline values: CDR1 MNHNS, CDR2 SASEGT. This CDR3 spans 15 amino acids. V lost 3 bases, J lost 2 bases, and 13 bases lay in between.

The DNA for the CDR3 is TGCGGGCTTAGGGGCCGTAGCACAGATACGCAGTATTTT. Translating it yields CGLRGRSTDTQYF. The rearrangement uses TRBV29-1 and TRBJ2-3; possible D gene TRBD1, 5 bases. Looked up from germline, CDR1 is SQVTM and CDR2 is ANQGSEA. The CDR3 runs to 13 residues.

The rearrangement links TRBV18 to TRBJ2-3; 11 bases map to TRBD1. The V segment lost 3 bases and the J segment 8 bases; nucleotides outside the gene matches: 10. CDR1 KGHSH and CDR2 LQKENI come from the germline V gene. The CDR3 has 16 amino acids. CDR3 residues: CASSPVGTGGYGTQYF. In nucleotides, the CDR3 is TGTGCCAGCTCACCCGTCGGGACAGGGGGATACGGTACGCAGTATTTT.

This chain joins TRBV6-2 or TRBV6-3 and TRBJ1-6; D is possibly TRBD1 (6 bases). In germline, CDR1 is MNHEY, CDR2 SVGEGT. The CDR3 is 16 amino acids. V lost 7 bases, J lost 10 bases, and 23 bases lay in between. This CDR3 reads CASIPLGHRETSPLHF. In DNA, the CDR3 is TGTGCCAGCATCCCCCTCGGCCACAGGGAAACCTCACCCCTCCACTTT.

V and J are TRBV5-1 and TRBJ2-1; 11 bases fit TRBD2. The germline V gene encodes CDR1 SGHRS and CDR2 YFSETQ. V lost 0 bases to trimming and J lost 6 bases; unmatched junction nucleotides: 5. CDR3 length: 16 amino acids. The CDR3 nucleotides are TGCGCCAGCAGCTTGGACATTAGCGGGGGGGTCAATGAGCAGTTCTTC. Translation gives CASSLDISGGVNEQFF.